This T cell receptor (beta chain) was obtained from a study of blood T cell repertoires in COVID-19. About the study: Nucleic acid was either cDNA or gDNA, and it came from T cells, B-cell-depleted T cells, or PBMCs.

This clone was found a few times. Authors' analysis steps: Estimation of nucleated cell counts was performed using reference gene primer amplification. Assay: immunoSEQ multiplex PCR; the TCRdb copy retains only in-frame clones and omits some. The V and J calls and clone size are taken from that table; D and trimming were inferred from the DNA. The sample contains about 94,000 clones, approximately 80% of which appear only once. CDR1 LNHDA and CDR2 SQIVND come from the germline V gene (reference sequence). The CDR3 covers 13 residues. Trimming pared 6 bases from V and 8 bases from J, leaving 16 bases between.

This TCR derives from a human donor in a cohort sampled during active COVID-19. The chain joins TRBV19 to TRBJ1-2; no clear D. Sequenced: peripheral blood. This chain's CDR3 is CASRFGSASGYTF. CDR3 sequence (DNA): TGTGCCAGTAGATTCGGTTCCGCCTCGGGCTACACCTTC.